Below, 22 T cell receptor beta chains from the same sample are listed, as sequenced in a study of shared clonotypes between healthy human individuals. Clones were read by immunoSEQ multiplex PCR, and TCRdb kept only the in-frame ones, dropping some. The sample lists 650,000 to 800,000 clones, 72% occurring once. Material for sequencing was memory CD4+ T cells sorted from blood. Subset here: CD45RA-negative fraction. Receptors originate from a young woman in good health.

The chain employs TRBV2 and TRBJ1-6, with no clear D. The germline V gene encodes CDR1 SNHLY and CDR2 FYNNEI. This CDR3 spans 12 amino acids. V lost 6 bases and J lost 6, with 6 bases in between. This CDR3 is CASRLTNSPLHF. The CDR3 DNA is TGTGCCAGCAGACTGACTAATTCACCCCTCCACTTT. The variable domain in full, completed from reference TRBV2 and TRBJ1-6, reads EPEVTQTPSHQVTQMGQEVILRCVPISNHLYFYWYRQILGQKVEFLVSFYNNEISEKSEIFDDQFSVERPDGSNFTLKIRSTKLEDSAMYFCASRLTNSPLHFGNGTRLTVT.

As to this clone: Distinct nucleotide sequences in the sample also encode this CDR3. The chain couples TRBV6-5 to TRBJ2-7; D unclear. Looked up from germline, CDR1 is MNHEY and CDR2 is SVGAGI. This CDR3 spans 11 amino acids. With 5 bases removed from V and 3 bases from J, the gap between germline ends came to 5 bases. Written as DNA, the CDR3 is TGTGCCAGCAGTAAGAGCTACGAGCAGTACTTC. Its translation is CASSKSYEQYF.

About this clone: The same CDR3 arises from other DNA sequences in this sample as well. The chain carries TRBV7-2 and TRBJ2-2, with 8 bases identical to TRBD2. V shed 2 bases and J 3 bases; nucleotides not matched to a gene: 2. Germline CDR1 is SGHTA and CDR2 is FQGNSA. The CDR3 is made up of 15 amino acids. The CDR3 DNA is TGTGCCAGCAGCTTATCGGGAGGGGACACCGGGGAGCTGTTTTTT. This encodes CASSLSGGDTGELFF.

This clone was picked up one time. The V call is TRBV10-3, the J call TRBJ2-7; TRBD1 matches at 7 bases. With 7 bases clipped from V and 3 bases from J, the junction kept 9 bases outside the gene matches. Germline CDR1 is ENHRY and CDR2 is SYGVKD. This CDR3 has 14 amino acids. The CDR3 spells CAITPRQGSYEQYF. CDR3 nucleotide sequence: TGTGCCATCACCCCACGACAGGGTAGCTACGAGCAGTACTTC.

The chain is built from TRBV5-1 and TRBJ2-2, with 11 bases fitting TRBD2. The CDR3 has 17 amino acids. V dropped 4 bases and J dropped 6; count of bases not matched to a gene: 11. Germline lookup yields CDR1 SGHRS and CDR2 YFSETQ. CDR3 nucleotide sequence: TGCGCCAGCAGCCCTGGAGGCCTAGCGGGAGGTTCCGGGGAGCTGTTTTTT. The encoded protein is CASSPGGLAGGSGELFF.

The chain joins TRBV7-3 to TRBJ1-1; TRBD1 matches at 7 bases. After removal of 0 bases from V and 3 bases from J, the junction contained 1 base not matched to a gene. This CDR3 comprises 14 residues. CDR1 SGHTA and CDR2 FQGTGA come from the germline V gene. The CDR3 coding sequence is TGTGCCAGCAGCTTAACGCAGGGGGACACTGAAGCTTTCTTT. Translated, it gives CASSLTQGDTEAFF. Combining the CDR3 with reference TRBV7-3 and TRBJ1-1 gives the whole variable domain GAGVSQTPSNKVTEKGKYVELRCDPISGHTALYWYRQSLGQGPEFLIYFQGTGAADDSGLPNDRFFAVRPEGSVSTLKIQRTERGDSAVYLCASSLTQGDTEAFFGQGTRLTVV.

The sample holds a few counts of this clone. The chain carries TRBV19 and TRBJ2-5; tentative D call: TRBD2 (5 bases). This CDR3 region has 14 residues. Per the germline V gene, CDR1 is LNHDA and CDR2 is SQIVND (reference sequence). V lost 7 bases to trimming and J lost 1 base, with 13 bases between them. CDR3 in amino acids: CASNPPGSQETQYF. In DNA form, the CDR3 reads TGTGCCAGTAATCCCCCGGGGTCCCAAGAGACCCAGTACTTC.

The rearrangement uses TRBV5-5 and TRBJ2-7; possible D gene TRBD1, 6 bases. This CDR3 spans 15 amino acids. The V end lost 0 bases, the J end lost 2 bases, and 12 bases lay between the germline ends. Germline CDR1 reads SGHKS; CDR2 reads YYEKEE (reference sequence). CDR3 bases: TGTGCCAGCAGCTTGGGTGGGACACTCCCCTACGAGCAGTACTTC. Protein sequence: CASSLGGTLPYEQYF.

The gene calls are TRBV29-1 and TRBJ2-5; 8 nucleotides match TRBD2. Near its end, the DNA agrees better with TRBJ2-7, so the J call may be wrong. CDR1 is SQVTM and CDR2 is ANQGSEA in the germline V gene. There are 13 residues in the CDR3. CDR3 protein: CSVGGGSTYEQYF. The DNA for the CDR3 is TGCAGCGTTGGCGGGGGGTCGACCTACGAGCAGTACTTC.

This chain connects TRBV28 to TRBJ1-2; no reliable D call. The length of the CDR3 is 12 residues. CDR1 and CDR2 (germline): MDHEN, SYDVKM. The V gene lost 2 bases and the J gene lost 11 bases, with 12 bases spanning the gap. The CDR3 reads CASSLSSGHYTF. DNA of the CDR3: TGTGCCAGCAGTTTAAGTAGCGGGCATTACACCTTC.

This clone occurred a few times. The rearrangement joins TRBV19 to TRBJ2-3; tentatively, D is TRBD1 or TRBD2 (5 bases each). V was cut by 5 bases and J by 4 bases, with 28 bases left in between. The CDR3 loop spans 19 amino acids. Per the germline V gene, CDR1 is LNHDA and CDR2 is SQIVND (reference sequence). CDR3 in amino acids: CASSALTPGRKLISDTQYF. The CDR3, as DNA: TGTGCCAGTAGTGCCTTAACACCGGGACGGAAACTGATCTCAGATACGCAGTATTTT.

This clone was counted only a few times. The chain uses TRBV28 and TRBJ2-7, with a weak D call TRBD1 (5 bases). The CDR3 extends over 15 amino acids. Germline V lookup: CDR1 MDHEN, CDR2 SYDVKM. V was trimmed by 3 bases and J by 0 bases, leaving 12 bases between them. CDR3 sequence reads: CASSLVGAFSYEQYF. The CDR3 region has the DNA TGTGCCAGCAGTTTGGTAGGGGCGTTCTCCTACGAGCAGTACTTC.

The gene calls are TRBV5-1 and TRBJ1-4; D is unresolved. The CDR3 consists of 16 residues. Germline CDR1 is SGHRS and CDR2 is YFSETQ. Trimming removed 0 bases at V and 3 bases at J, with 12 bases between. CDR3 protein: CASSLGSLESNEKLFF. Written as DNA, the CDR3 is TGCGCCAGCAGCTTGGGCAGTCTAGAGTCTAATGAAAAACTGTTTTTT.

This clone was seen only a few times. Other DNA sequences in the sample encode the same CDR3. The V and J genes are TRBV5-1 and TRBJ1-5; D gene ambiguous. Trimming pared 0 bases from V and 1 base from J, leaving 8 bases between. This CDR3 contains 15 residues. Germline CDR1 is SGHRS and CDR2 is YFSETQ. The DNA for the CDR3 is TGCGCCAGCAGCTTGGACCCAGGAAGCAATCAGCCCCAGCATTTT. Amino acids: CASSLDPGSNQPQHF.

V and J are TRBV11-2 and TRBJ2-7; 8 nucleotides line up with TRBD1. Germline V CDR1 and CDR2: SGHAT, FQNNGV. This CDR3 region has 16 residues. V was pared by 5 bases and J by 1 base, with 10 bases of the junction left unmatched. The CDR3, as DNA: TGTGCCAGCAGCCCGGGGACAGGCCTGAGATCCTACGAGCAGTACTTC. Its protein is CASSPGTGLRSYEQYF.

This clone has only a few counts. This chain uses TRBV11-2 with TRBJ2-3; D unresolved. Trimming stripped 6 bases from V and 1 base from J, with 11 bases between. Germline values: CDR1 SGHAT, CDR2 FQNNGV. This CDR3 comprises 14 residues. The CDR3, as DNA: TGTGCCAGCAGTCAGACTGGGGGCACAGATACGCAGTATTTT. It translates to CASSQTGGTDTQYF. Combining the CDR3 with reference TRBV11-2 and TRBJ2-3 gives the whole variable domain EAGVAQSPRYKIIEKRQSVAFWCNPISGHATLYWYQQILGQGPKLLIQFQNNGVVDDSQLPKDRFSAERLKGVDSTLKIQPAKLEDSAVYLCASSQTGGTDTQYFGPGTRLTVL.

V usage is TRBV29-1 and J usage is TRBJ1-2, with 7 bases that match TRBD1. V trimming: 7 bases; J trimming: 7 bases; junction bases outside the gene matches: 6. This CDR3 region has 11 residues. Germline-derived CDR1 and CDR2 are SQVTM and ANQGSEA. CDR3 nucleotides: TGCAGCGGCACAGGGGAGGGTGGCTACACCTTC. Translation: CSGTGEGGYTF.

This chain connects TRBV11-1 to TRBJ2-1; TRBD2 agrees at 8 bases. The CDR3 sequence is 13 residues long. J gave up 7 bases and V 7 bases, and 6 bases lay outside the gene matches. The germline V gene encodes CDR1 SGHAT and CDR2 FQDESV (reference sequence). The CDR3: CASTGRALNEQFF. The DNA of the CDR3 is TGTGCCAGCACCGGGAGGGCTTTGAATGAGCAGTTCTTC.

The chain links TRBV7-9 to TRBJ1-1; D is ambiguous. V was cut by 1 base and J by 0 bases, with 6 bases left in between. The CDR3 is 14 amino acids. Germline CDR1 and CDR2: SEHNR and FQNEAQ (reference sequence). For the CDR3, the DNA is TGTGCCAGCAGCTTAGAAATTCTGAACACTGAAGCTTTCTTT. Protein: CASSLEILNTEAFF.

Only one count was recorded for this clone. The chain uses TRBV5-4 and TRBJ1-1, with D possibly matching TRBD1 (5 bases). Germline CDR1 and CDR2: SGHNT and YYREEE (reference sequence). Trimming cost V 4 bases and J 4 bases, with 17 bases left between them. The CDR3 is 15 amino acids. In DNA form, the CDR3 reads TGTGCCAGCAGCCGGCTCTCGGCTGGGGGCACTGAAGCTTTCTTT. It is translated as CASSRLSAGGTEAFF.

This sequence joins TRBV7-2 and TRBJ2-7, with D tentatively TRBD2 (5 bases). This CDR3 has 16 residues. The germline V gene encodes CDR1 SGHTA and CDR2 FQGNSA. V lost 1 base and J lost 2, with 15 bases in between. The CDR3 coding sequence is TGTGCCAGCAGCTTAGATCCGTTAGCGCCTACCTACGAGCAGTACTTC. Its protein is CASSLDPLAPTYEQYF.

The table lists this clone with a few counts. The V call is TRBV2, the J call TRBJ2-1; 11 nucleotides match TRBD2. Germline assignment: CDR1 SNHLY and CDR2 FYNNEI. The ends lost 6 bases at V and 6 bases at J; junction bases unmatched: 7. The CDR3 sequence is 15 residues long. The CDR3 sequence: CASSETSGSSNEQFF. For the CDR3, the DNA is TGTGCCAGCAGCGAAACTAGCGGGAGTAGCAATGAGCAGTTCTTC.